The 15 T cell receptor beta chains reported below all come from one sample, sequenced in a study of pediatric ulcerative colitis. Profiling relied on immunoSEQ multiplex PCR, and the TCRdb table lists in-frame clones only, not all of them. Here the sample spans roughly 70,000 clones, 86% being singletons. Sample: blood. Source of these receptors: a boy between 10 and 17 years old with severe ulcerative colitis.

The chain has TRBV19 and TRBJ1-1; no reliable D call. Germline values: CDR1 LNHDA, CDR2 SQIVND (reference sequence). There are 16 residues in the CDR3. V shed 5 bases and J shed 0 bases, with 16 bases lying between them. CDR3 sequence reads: CASSPRGGSMNTEAFF. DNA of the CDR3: TGTGCCAGTAGTCCCCGCGGAGGGTCCATGAACACTGAAGCTTTCTTT.

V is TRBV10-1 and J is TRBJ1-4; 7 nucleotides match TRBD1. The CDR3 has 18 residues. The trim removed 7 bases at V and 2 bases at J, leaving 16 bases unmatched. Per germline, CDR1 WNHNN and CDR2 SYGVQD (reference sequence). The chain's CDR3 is CASTGTDNRGATNEKLFF. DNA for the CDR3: TGCGCCAGCACCGGGACAGATAACCGTGGAGCCACTAATGAAAAACTGTTTTTT.

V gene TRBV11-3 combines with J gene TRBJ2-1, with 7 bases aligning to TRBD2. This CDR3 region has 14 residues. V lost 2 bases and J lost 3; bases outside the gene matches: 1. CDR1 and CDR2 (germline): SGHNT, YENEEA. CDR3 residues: CASSLRGGYNEQFF. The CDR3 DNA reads TGTGCCAGCAGCTTACGCGGGGGCTACAATGAGCAGTTCTTC.

The CDR3 region is CASSLGAGTSTDTQYF. CDR3 sequence (DNA): TGCGCCAGCAGCTTGGGAGCGGGGACTAGCACAGATACGCAGTATTTT. The V call is TRBV5-1, the J call TRBJ2-3; 7 nucleotides align to TRBD2. The CDR3 spans 16 residues. V lost 0 bases and J lost 0; bases outside the gene matches: 4. The V gene's germline CDR1 is SGHRS and CDR2 YFSETQ.

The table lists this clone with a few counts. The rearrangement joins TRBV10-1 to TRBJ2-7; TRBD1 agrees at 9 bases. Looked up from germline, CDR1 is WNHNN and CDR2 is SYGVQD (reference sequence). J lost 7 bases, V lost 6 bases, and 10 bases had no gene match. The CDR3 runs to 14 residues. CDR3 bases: TGCGCCAGCAGCCAGGACAGGGGAAGGTTGGAGCAGTACTTC. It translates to CASSQDRGRLEQYF.

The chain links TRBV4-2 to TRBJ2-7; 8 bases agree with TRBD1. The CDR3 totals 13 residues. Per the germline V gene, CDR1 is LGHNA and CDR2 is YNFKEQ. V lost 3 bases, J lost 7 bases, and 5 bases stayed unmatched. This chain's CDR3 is CASSHGTGREQYF. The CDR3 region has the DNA TGTGCCAGCAGCCATGGGACAGGTAGGGAGCAGTACTTC.

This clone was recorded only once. CDR3 bases: TGCGCCAGCAGCTTGGAACTAGCGGTTTACCAGGGAGAGCAGTACTTC. This codes for CASSLELAVYQGEQYF. The V and J genes are TRBV5-1 and TRBJ2-7; 8 bases map to TRBD2. J lost 7 bases, V lost 0 bases, and 12 bases had no gene match. This CDR3 has 16 residues. Germline loops: CDR1 SGHRS, CDR2 YFSETQ.

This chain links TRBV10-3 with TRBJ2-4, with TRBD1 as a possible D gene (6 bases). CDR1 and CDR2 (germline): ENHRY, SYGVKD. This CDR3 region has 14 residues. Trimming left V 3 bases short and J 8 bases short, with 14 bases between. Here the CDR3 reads CAISDQDRTDIQYF. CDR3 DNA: TGTGCCATCAGTGATCAGGACAGAACTGACATTCAGTACTTC.

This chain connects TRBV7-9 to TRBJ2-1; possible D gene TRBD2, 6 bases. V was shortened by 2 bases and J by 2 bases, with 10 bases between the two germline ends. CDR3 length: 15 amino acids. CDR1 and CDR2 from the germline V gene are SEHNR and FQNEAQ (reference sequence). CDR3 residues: CASSLTTGAYNEQFF. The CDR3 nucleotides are TGTGCCAGCAGCTTAACGACGGGAGCCTACAATGAGCAGTTCTTC.

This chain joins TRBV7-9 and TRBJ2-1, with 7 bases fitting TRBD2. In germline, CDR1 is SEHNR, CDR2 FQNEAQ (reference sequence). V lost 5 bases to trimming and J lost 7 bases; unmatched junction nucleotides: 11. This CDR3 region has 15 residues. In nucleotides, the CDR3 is TGTGCCAGCAGCCGGCGGGAGTCAAACTGGAATGAGCAGTTCTTC. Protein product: CASSRRESNWNEQFF.

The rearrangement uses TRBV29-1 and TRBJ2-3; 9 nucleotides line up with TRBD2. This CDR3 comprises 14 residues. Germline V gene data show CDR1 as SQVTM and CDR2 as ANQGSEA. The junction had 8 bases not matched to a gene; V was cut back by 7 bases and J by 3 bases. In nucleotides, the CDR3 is TGCAGCGCCGGTAGGGCGGGAGGGACAGATACGCAGTATTTT. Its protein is CSAGRAGGTDTQYF.

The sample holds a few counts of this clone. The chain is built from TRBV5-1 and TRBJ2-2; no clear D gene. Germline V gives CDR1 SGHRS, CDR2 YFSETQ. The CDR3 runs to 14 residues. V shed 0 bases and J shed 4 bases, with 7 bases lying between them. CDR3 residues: CASSLGPFTGELFF. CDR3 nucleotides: TGCGCCAGCAGCTTGGGCCCTTTCACCGGGGAGCTGTTTTTT.

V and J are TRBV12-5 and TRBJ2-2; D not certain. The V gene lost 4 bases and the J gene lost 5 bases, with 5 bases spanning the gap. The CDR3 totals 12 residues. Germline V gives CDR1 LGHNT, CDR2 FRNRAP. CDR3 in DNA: TGTGCTAGTGGTTCTCGTACCGGGGAGCTGTTTTTT. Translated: CASGSRTGELFF.

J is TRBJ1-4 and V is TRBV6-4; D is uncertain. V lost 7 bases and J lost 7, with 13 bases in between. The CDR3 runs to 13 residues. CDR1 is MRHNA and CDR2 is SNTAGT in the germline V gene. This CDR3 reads CASTGSPFEKLFF. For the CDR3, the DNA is TGTGCCAGCACTGGGTCGCCCTTTGAAAAACTGTTTTTT.

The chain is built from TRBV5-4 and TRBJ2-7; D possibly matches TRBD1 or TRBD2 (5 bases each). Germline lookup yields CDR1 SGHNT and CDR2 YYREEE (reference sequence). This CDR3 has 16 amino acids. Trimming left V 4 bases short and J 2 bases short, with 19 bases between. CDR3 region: CASSTSSGTATYEQYF. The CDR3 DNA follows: TGTGCCAGCAGCACAAGTTCCGGGACGGCGACCTACGAGCAGTACTTC.